A single sample gave rise to the 6 T cell receptor beta chains below, sequenced in a study of cytomegalovirus exposure and HLA in healthy donors. Method: immunoSEQ multiplex PCR; TCRdb's copy keeps in-frame clones and lacks some. The sample yields about 88,000 clones, roughly 83% seen once. Source material: PBMCs. These receptors were taken from a woman under 30 in good health and CMV-seropositive.

This rearrangement joins TRBV6-4 to TRBJ1-2, with 9 bases lining up with TRBD1. Trimming removed 6 bases from V and 3 bases from J; junction bases left unmatched: 8. CDR1 and CDR2 (germline): MRHNA, SNTAGT. This CDR3 has 15 amino acids. Here the CDR3 reads CASRLEDRGYYGYTF. DNA of the CDR3: TGTGCCAGCAGGCTCGAGGACAGGGGTTACTATGGCTACACCTTC.

The rearrangement joins TRBV6-5 to TRBJ2-1, with D perhaps matching TRBD1 (5 bases). The V gene's germline CDR1 is MNHEY and CDR2 SVGAGI. Between the trimmed V and J ends, which lost 4 bases and 5 bases, there was a span of 12 bases. The CDR3 extends over 14 amino acids. CDR3 nucleotides: TGTGCCAGCAGTTCTTACAGGTTCCACAATGAGCAGTTCTTC. It specifies CASSSYRFHNEQFF.

The chain joins TRBV6-5 to TRBJ1-1, with unresolved D. Trimming shortened V by 3 bases and J by 2 bases, and 7 bases separated the two germline ends. The CDR3 is 13 residues long. CDR1 is MNHEY and CDR2 is SVGAGI in the germline V gene. The CDR3 loop is CASSYRVNTEAFF. The CDR3 DNA follows: TGTGCCAGCAGTTATCGAGTCAACACTGAAGCTTTCTTT.

The V gene is TRBV28, the J gene TRBJ2-1; 8 bases agree with TRBD2. Germline CDR1 MDHEN, CDR2 SYDVKM. The V and J ends lost 2 bases and 0 bases, in that order; junction bases with no gene match: 12. The CDR3 runs 19 residues. CDR3 DNA sequence: TGTGCCAGCAGTTTAACGTCGGCTAGCGGGCCTCGCTCCTACAATGAGCAGTTCTTC. Encoded protein: CASSLTSASGPRSYNEQFF. The variable domain in full, with the rest retrieved from reference TRBV28 and TRBJ2-1, is DVKVTQSSRYLVKRTGEKVFLECVQDMDHENMFWYRQDPGLGLRLIYFSYDVKMKEKGDIPEGYSVSREKKERFSLILESASTNQTSMYLCASSLTSASGPRSYNEQFFGPGTRLTVL.

This rearrangement joins TRBV7-8 to TRBJ2-5; 11 nucleotides agree with TRBD1. This CDR3 is built from 14 residues. Germline V gene lookup returns CDR1 SGHVS and CDR2 FQNEAQ. The trim removed 2 bases at V and 5 bases at J, leaving 1 base unmatched. This chain's CDR3 is CASSLRDRGETQYF. CDR3 bases: TGTGCCAGCAGCTTAAGGGACAGGGGGGAGACCCAGTACTTC.

This clone was detected only a few times. The chain uses TRBV7-9 and TRBJ2-3; TRBD2 aligns across 8 bases. The CDR3 runs to 15 residues. V was clipped by 3 bases and J by 0 bases; unmatched bases: 2. Germline V CDR1 and CDR2: SEHNR, FQNEAQ (reference sequence). Written as DNA, the CDR3 is TGTGCCAGCAGCTTTTCTAGCGGGAGCACAGATACGCAGTATTTT. It is translated as CASSFSSGSTDTQYF.